These T cell receptor beta chains were read from a single sample in a study of T cell changes during pregnancy in multiple sclerosis. Only in-frame clones appear in the TCRdb table, and some are missing; sequencing was by immunoSEQ multiplex PCR. The sample records approximately 32,000 clones, roughly 90% being singletons. Sequencing used peripheral blood, obtained in the third trimester of pregnancy. Receptor source: a female donor in good health, enrolled as a control in a pregnancy study. Each CDR3 is given with its conserved first and last residue. D genes are given only for firm matches. A row's size may be missing; if present it is once, few, many or a size class.

v_gene: TRBV14; abundance: -; j_gene: TRBJ1-1; d_gene: TRBD1; CDR3nt: TGTGCCAGCAGCCAAGTAAGAGGAGCGGCCGGGACAGGGGGCGGAACTGAAGCTTTCTTT; CDR3aa: CASSQVRGAAGTGGGTEAFF
v_gene: TRBV7-2; abundance: -; j_gene: TRBJ1-5; d_gene: -; CDR3nt: TGTGCCAGCAGCTTAGTCCGGAGTGCGTCCAGGGGTCCTCATCAGCCCCAGCATTTT; CDR3aa: CASSLVRSASRGPHQPQHF
v_gene: TRBV11-2; abundance: few; j_gene: TRBJ2-5; d_gene: -; CDR3nt: TGTGCCAGCAGCTCGATGCAGGGAAAAGAGACCCAGTACTTC; CDR3aa: CASSSMQGKETQYF
v_gene: TRBV27; abundance: -; j_gene: TRBJ2-2; d_gene: -; CDR3nt: TGTGCCACCTCACTAGGAAGGATCGGGGAGCTGTTTTTT; CDR3aa: CATSLGRIGELFF
v_gene: TRBV9; abundance: -; j_gene: TRBJ1-5; d_gene: TRBD1; CDR3nt: TGTGCCAGCAGCGTGGGACAGGGGGATCAGCCCCAGCATTTT; CDR3aa: CASSVGQGDQPQHF
v_gene: TRBV10-3; abundance: -; j_gene: TRBJ2-2; d_gene: -; CDR3nt: TGTGCCATCAAACCGCCGGAGGGGCTAAACACCGGGGAGCTGTTTTTT; CDR3aa: CAIKPPEGLNTGELFF
v_gene: TRBV9; abundance: once; j_gene: TRBJ2-3; d_gene: TRBD1; CDR3nt: TGTGCCAGCAGCGTAGAGGAGGACAGGCCCTTTACAGATACGCAGTATTTT; CDR3aa: CASSVEEDRPFTDTQYF
v_gene: TRBV10-3; abundance: -; j_gene: TRBJ2-6; d_gene: TRBD2; CDR3nt: TGTGCCACCGTAGCGGGGCTCGACTCTGGGGCCAACGTCCTGACTTTC; CDR3aa: CATVAGLDSGANVLTF
v_gene: TRBV9; abundance: -; j_gene: TRBJ1-1; d_gene: TRBD1; CDR3nt: TGTGCCAGCAGCCCATCTGGGACAGGGGTCCCTGAAGCTTTCTTT; CDR3aa: CASSPSGTGVPEAFF
v_gene: TRBV7-6; abundance: -; j_gene: TRBJ1-6; d_gene: -; CDR3nt: TGTGCCAGCAGCTATAAGCAGGGTGGGTCACCCCTCCACTTT; CDR3aa: CASSYKQGGSPLHF
v_gene: TRBV19; abundance: few; j_gene: TRBJ1-5; d_gene: -; CDR3nt: TGTGCCAGTAGTGGCGGGGTTAGCAATCAGCCCCAGCATTTT; CDR3aa: CASSGGVSNQPQHF
v_gene: TRBV9; abundance: -; j_gene: TRBJ1-1; d_gene: -; CDR3nt: TGTGCCAGCAGCGTAGGGGGGCAGGGTGTACCTGAAGCTTTCTTT; CDR3aa: CASSVGGQGVPEAFF
v_gene: TRBV6-1; abundance: few; j_gene: TRBJ2-3; d_gene: TRBD1; CDR3nt: TGTGCCAGCAGTGAAGGACAGGGCCCAGATACGCAGTATTTT; CDR3aa: CASSEGQGPDTQYF
v_gene: TRBV19; abundance: -; j_gene: TRBJ2-4; d_gene: -; CDR3nt: TGTGCCAGTAGCCCCGATTACCCGGGGTCTGGGGAAAACATTCAGTACTTC; CDR3aa: CASSPDYPGSGENIQYF
v_gene: TRBV5-5; abundance: -; j_gene: TRBJ1-1; d_gene: -; CDR3nt: TGTGCCAGCAGCTTGGTGGGGCGGCCGATGAACACTGAAGCTTTCTTT; CDR3aa: CASSLVGRPMNTEAFF
v_gene: TRBV2; abundance: -; j_gene: TRBJ2-7; d_gene: -; CDR3nt: TGTGCCAGCAGTGAAGCGCTGATTAGTCTCCACGAGCAGTACTTC; CDR3aa: CASSEALISLHEQYF